The present T cell receptor (beta chain) was sequenced within a study of early T cells in non-severe SARS-CoV-2 infection. The germline CDR1 and CDR2 sequences are SEHNR and FQNEAQ (reference sequence). Trimming took 7 bases from V and 5 from J, leaving 15 bases between them. The CDR3 loop spans 14 amino acids. The TCR library protocol was used to attach unique molecular identifiers. These identifiers were attached to individual cDNA molecules. TCRdb fed the 5' RACE reads into MiXCR, producing one record per CDR3 protein. This table holds 60,000 to 75,000 distinct CDR3 sequences, roughly 4.8% found once. This clonotype was observed many times.

The sample was whole blood, taken at baseline. This TCR was recovered from an adult who was a healthcare worker with PCR-confirmed SARS-CoV-2 infection or an uninfected control (not recorded which). The donor label of this sample is uncertain. V and J are TRBV7-9 and TRBJ2-1; tentative D call: TRBD2 (6 bases). In nucleotides, the CDR3 is TGTGCCAGCACCCCCAGTGGCGGGGACAATGAGCAGTTCTTC. This sequence encodes CASTPSGGDNEQFF.